What follows are 14 T cell receptor beta chains derived from one specimen sequenced in a study of T cells after yellow fever vaccination. TCRdb re-called the 5' RACE reads with MiXCR, one entry per CDR3 protein. The sample lists 500,000 to 650,000 distinct CDR3 sequences; about a sixth were seen once. The sequencing here drew on PBMCs, taken about 5 days after the first yellow fever vaccination. The receptors were gathered from a man younger than 35 who received the YFV17D yellow fever vaccine.

This clonotype occurred a few times. The chain employs TRBV7-9 and TRBJ2-1; weak D call: TRBD1 (6 bases). Germline V gene lookup returns CDR1 SEHNR and CDR2 FQNEAQ (reference sequence). The CDR3 consists of 15 residues. V was cut by 2 bases and J by 6 bases, with 14 bases left in between. The CDR3 reads CASSLPGQDRNEQFF. For the CDR3, the DNA is TGTGCCAGCAGCTTACCGGGACAAGACCGCAATGAGCAGTTCTTC.

This clonotype was seen only a few times. This chain links TRBV12-3 or TRBV12-4 with TRBJ2-6; D remains unclear. V gave up 10 bases and J gave up 0 bases, with 4 bases separating them. This CDR3 spans 12 amino acids. The CDR3 spells CAIGSGANVLTF. The DNA for the CDR3 is TGTGCCATCGGCTCTGGGGCCAACGTCCTGACTTTC.

V gene TRBV7-2 combines with J gene TRBJ1-4, with 9 bases matching TRBD1. In germline, CDR1 is SGHTA, CDR2 FQGNSA. This CDR3 has 15 residues. J gave up 6 bases and V 5 bases, and 7 bases lay outside the gene matches. The CDR3 DNA follows: TGTGCCAGCAGCACGTACAGGGGGCGGGATGAAAAACTGTTTTTT. Its translation: CASSTYRGRDEKLFF.

The rearrangement links TRBV7-6 to TRBJ2-3, with 8 bases aligning to TRBD2. The V segment lost 6 bases and the J segment 5 bases; nucleotides outside the gene matches: 10. Germline CDR1 and CDR2: SGHVS and FNYEAQ. The CDR3 is made up of 15 amino acids. The CDR3, as DNA: TGTGCCAGCAGTCGTGCGGGGGGATTAGAAGATACGCAGTATTTT. It is translated as CASSRAGGLEDTQYF.

The chain has TRBV20-1 and TRBJ1-4; D perhaps matches TRBD1 (6 bases). The CDR3 is 13 amino acids. Germline CDR1 DFQATT, CDR2 SNEGSKA (reference sequence). V lost 8 bases to trimming and J lost 2 bases, with 12 bases between them. CDR3 sequence: CSTIDRTNEKLFF. The CDR3 nucleotides are TGCAGTACCATAGACAGGACTAATGAAAAACTGTTTTTT.

This clonotype occurred a few times. The gene calls are TRBV7-2 and TRBJ2-1; D may be TRBD2 (6 bases). Trimming cost V 3 bases and J 3 bases, with 12 bases left between them. The germline V gene has CDR1 SGHTA and CDR2 FQGNSA. The CDR3 consists of 15 residues. This CDR3 is CASSLVKRVYNEQFF. The DNA of the CDR3 is TGTGCCAGCAGCTTGGTTAAGCGGGTCTACAATGAGCAGTTCTTC.

This clonotype was seen repeatedly, ten times or more. This chain links TRBV5-1 with TRBJ2-7; D gene uncertain. Per germline, CDR1 SGHRS and CDR2 YFSETQ. This CDR3 region has 13 residues. V dropped 1 base and J dropped 4 bases, with 9 bases sitting between them. This chain's CDR3 is CASSLSHLYEQYF. The CDR3 region has the DNA TGCGCCAGCAGCTTGTCGCACTTATACGAGCAGTACTTC.

The gene calls are TRBV19 and TRBJ2-3; D is ambiguous. In germline, CDR1 is LNHDA, CDR2 SQIVND (reference sequence). The V gene lost 9 bases and the J gene lost 0 bases, with 13 bases spanning the gap. The CDR3 is 14 amino acids. The CDR3 spells CASTSSASTDTQYF. In DNA form, the CDR3 reads TGTGCCAGCACGTCAAGTGCTAGCACAGATACGCAGTATTTT. The full variable domain, completed using reference TRBV19 and TRBJ2-3, is DGGITQSPKYLFRKEGQNVTLSCEQNLNHDAMYWYRQDPGQGLRLIYYSQIVNDFQKGDIAEGYSVSREKKESFPLTVTSAQKNPTAFYLCASTSSASTDTQYFGPGTRLTVL.

This clonotype occurred a few times. The genes are TRBV7-3 and TRBJ1-6; 7 bases align to TRBD1. Trimming cost V 5 bases and J 5 bases; bases outside gene matches: 3. The CDR3 runs 14 residues. Per the germline V gene, CDR1 is SGHTA and CDR2 is FQGTGA. The CDR3 DNA sequence: TGTGCCAGCAGCCAACAGGGGAATAATTCACCCCTCCACTTT. It codes for CASSQQGNNSPLHF.

The gene calls are TRBV6-5 and TRBJ2-7; D perhaps matches TRBD1 (5 bases). Between the trimmed V and J ends, which lost 2 bases and 0 bases, there was a span of 11 bases. Germline V gives CDR1 MNHEY, CDR2 SVGAGI. CDR3 length: 15 residues. This CDR3 is CASSYGSGYSYEQYV. CDR3 nucleotide sequence: TGTGCCAGCAGTTACGGGTCAGGGTACTCCTACGAGCAGTACGTC.

This clonotype has a handful of counts. The rearrangement links TRBV6-1 to TRBJ1-3; 7 bases line up with TRBD1. Germline assignment: CDR1 MNHNS and CDR2 SASEGT. With 5 bases clipped from V and 0 bases from J, the junction kept 10 bases outside the gene matches. The CDR3 sequence is 17 residues long. The CDR3 DNA is TGTGCCAGCAGTACCAACAGGGGACTAAGCTCTGGAAACACCATATATTTT. It is translated as CASSTNRGLSSGNTIYF.

In this sample, this clonotype turned up a few times. The chain has TRBV20-1 and TRBJ2-1, with D possibly TRBD1 on 5 matching bases. With 2 bases removed from V and 10 bases from J, the gap between germline ends came to 18 bases. Germline V gives CDR1 DFQATT, CDR2 SNEGSKA (reference sequence). CDR3 length equals 14 residues. The CDR3 reads CSARPNPGKGEQFF. The CDR3 coding sequence is TGCAGTGCTAGACCTAACCCAGGGAAAGGAGAGCAGTTCTTC.

J is TRBJ2-1 and V is TRBV7-9, with 7 bases fitting TRBD2. CDR1 is SEHNR, CDR2 FQNEAQ, per germline (reference sequence). The CDR3 sequence is 15 residues long. The J segment lost 8 bases and the V segment lost 7 bases, leaving 14 bases of the junction unmatched. CDR3 sequence (DNA): TGTGCCAGCACGGGAGAGCGGACTAGTAGGTATGAGCAGTTCTTC. Its protein product is CASTGERTSRYEQFF.

There are a few counts of this clonotype. The CDR3 spells CSARLPETQYF. The CDR3, as DNA: TGCAGTGCTAGATTGCCGGAGACCCAGTACTTC. The rearrangement uses TRBV20-1 and TRBJ2-5; D is undetermined. V lost 2 bases to trimming and J lost 5 bases, with 6 bases between them. The CDR3 length is 11 residues. Germline CDR1 reads DFQATT; CDR2 reads SNEGSKA (reference sequence).